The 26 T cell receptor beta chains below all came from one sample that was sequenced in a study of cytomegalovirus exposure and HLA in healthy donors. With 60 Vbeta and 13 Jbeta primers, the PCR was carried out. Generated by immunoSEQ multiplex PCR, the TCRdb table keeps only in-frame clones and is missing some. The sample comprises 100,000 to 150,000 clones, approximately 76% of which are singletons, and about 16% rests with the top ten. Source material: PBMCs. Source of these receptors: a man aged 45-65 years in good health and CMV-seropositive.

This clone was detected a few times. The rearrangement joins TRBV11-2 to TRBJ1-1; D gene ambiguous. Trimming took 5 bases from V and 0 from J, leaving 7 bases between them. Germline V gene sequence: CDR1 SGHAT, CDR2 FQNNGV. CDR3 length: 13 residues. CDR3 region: CASSRGMNTEAFF. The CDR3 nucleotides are TGTGCCAGCAGCCGAGGTATGAACACTGAAGCTTTCTTT.

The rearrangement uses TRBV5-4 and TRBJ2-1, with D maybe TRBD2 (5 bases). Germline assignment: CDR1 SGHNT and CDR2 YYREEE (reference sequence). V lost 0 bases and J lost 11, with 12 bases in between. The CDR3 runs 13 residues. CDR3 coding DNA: TGTGCCAGCAGCTTGGACGAAAGCGGCCAGCAGTTCTTC. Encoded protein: CASSLDESGQQFF.

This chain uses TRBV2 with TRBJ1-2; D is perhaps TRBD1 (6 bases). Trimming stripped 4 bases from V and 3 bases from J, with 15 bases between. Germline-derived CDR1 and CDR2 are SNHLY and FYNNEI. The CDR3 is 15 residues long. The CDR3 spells CASSALQGLHYGYTF. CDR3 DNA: TGTGCCAGCAGTGCATTACAGGGCCTCCACTATGGCTACACCTTC.

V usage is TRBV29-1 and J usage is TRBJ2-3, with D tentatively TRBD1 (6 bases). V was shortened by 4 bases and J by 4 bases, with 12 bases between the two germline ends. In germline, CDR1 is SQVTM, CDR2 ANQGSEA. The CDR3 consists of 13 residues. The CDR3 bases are TGCAGCGTTGGGGGGCAGGTGGCAGATACGCAGTATTTT. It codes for CSVGGQVADTQYF.

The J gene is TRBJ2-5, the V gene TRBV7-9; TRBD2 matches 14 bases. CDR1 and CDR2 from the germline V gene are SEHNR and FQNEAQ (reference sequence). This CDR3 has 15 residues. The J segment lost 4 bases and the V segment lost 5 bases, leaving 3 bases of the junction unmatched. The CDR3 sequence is CASSPGLAGGETQYF. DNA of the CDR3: TGTGCCAGCAGCCCCGGACTAGCGGGGGGAGAGACCCAGTACTTC.

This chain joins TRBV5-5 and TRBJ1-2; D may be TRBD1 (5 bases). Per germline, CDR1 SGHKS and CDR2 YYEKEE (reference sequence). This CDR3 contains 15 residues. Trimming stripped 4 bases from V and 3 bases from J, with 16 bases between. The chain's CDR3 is CASSGGGSADYGYTF. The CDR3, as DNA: TGTGCCAGCAGCGGGGGGGGATCTGCCGACTATGGCTACACCTTC. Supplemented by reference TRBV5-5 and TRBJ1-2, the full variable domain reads DAGVTQSPTHLIKTRGQQVTLRCSPISGHKSVSWYQQVLGQGPQFIFQYYEKEERGRGNFPDRFSARQFPNYSSELNVNALLLGDSALYLCASSGGGSADYGYTFGSGTRLTVV.

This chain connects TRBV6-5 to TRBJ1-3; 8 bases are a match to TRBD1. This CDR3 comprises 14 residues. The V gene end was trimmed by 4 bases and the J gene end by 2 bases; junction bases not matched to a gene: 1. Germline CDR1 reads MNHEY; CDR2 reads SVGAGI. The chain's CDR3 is CASSSRGPGNTIYF. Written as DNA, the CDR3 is TGTGCCAGCAGTTCCAGGGGGCCTGGAAACACCATATATTTT.

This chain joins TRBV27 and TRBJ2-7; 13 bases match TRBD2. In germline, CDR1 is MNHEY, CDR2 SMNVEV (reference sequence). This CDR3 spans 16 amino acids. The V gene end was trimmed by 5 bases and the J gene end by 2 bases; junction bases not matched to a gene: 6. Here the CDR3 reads CASSPRTSGGTYEQYF. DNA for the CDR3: TGTGCCAGCAGTCCCCGGACTAGCGGGGGAACCTACGAGCAGTACTTC.

The CDR3 region is CASSPTGFEPQHF. The CDR3, as DNA: TGTGCCAGCAGCCCAACAGGTTTCGAGCCCCAGCATTTT. This chain uses TRBV2 with TRBJ1-5; weak D call: TRBD1 (5 bases). The V and J ends lost 6 bases and 8 bases respectively, with 14 bases between them. CDR1 and CDR2 from the germline V gene are SNHLY and FYNNEI. There are 13 residues in the CDR3.

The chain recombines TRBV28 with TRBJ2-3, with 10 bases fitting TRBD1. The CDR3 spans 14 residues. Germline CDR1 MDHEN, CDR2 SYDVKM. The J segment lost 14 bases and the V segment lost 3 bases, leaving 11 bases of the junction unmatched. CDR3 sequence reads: CASSFSLGQGDWYF. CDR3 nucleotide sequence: TGTGCCAGCAGTTTCTCATTAGGACAGGGGGATTGGTATTTT.

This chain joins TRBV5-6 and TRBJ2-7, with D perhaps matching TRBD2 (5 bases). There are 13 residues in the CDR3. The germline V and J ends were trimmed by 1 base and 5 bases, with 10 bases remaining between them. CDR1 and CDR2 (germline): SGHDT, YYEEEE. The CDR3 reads CASSLKDGDEQYF. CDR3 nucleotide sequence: TGTGCCAGCAGCTTGAAGGACGGGGACGAGCAGTACTTC.

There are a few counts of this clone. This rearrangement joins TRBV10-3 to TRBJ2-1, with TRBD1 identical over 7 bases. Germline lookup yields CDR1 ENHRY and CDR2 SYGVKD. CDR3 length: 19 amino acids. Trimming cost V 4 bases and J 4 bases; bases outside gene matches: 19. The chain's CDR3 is CAISAQRTGGSAQYNEQFF. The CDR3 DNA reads TGTGCCATCAGTGCCCAGAGGACAGGTGGGAGCGCGCAGTACAATGAGCAGTTCTTC.

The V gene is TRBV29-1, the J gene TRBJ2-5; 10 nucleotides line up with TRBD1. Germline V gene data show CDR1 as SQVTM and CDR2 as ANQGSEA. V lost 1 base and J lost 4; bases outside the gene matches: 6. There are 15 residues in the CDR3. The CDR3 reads CSVEGDRGSLETQYF. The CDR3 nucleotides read TGCAGCGTTGAAGGGGACAGGGGATCACTAGAGACCCAGTACTTC.

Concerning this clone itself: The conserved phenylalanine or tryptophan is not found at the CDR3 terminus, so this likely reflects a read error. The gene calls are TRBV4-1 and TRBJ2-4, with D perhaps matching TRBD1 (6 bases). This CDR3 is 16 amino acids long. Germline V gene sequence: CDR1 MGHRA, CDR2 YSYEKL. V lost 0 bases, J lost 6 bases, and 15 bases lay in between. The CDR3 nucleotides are TGCGCCAGCAGCCAAGATTACAATCGAGGGGGAAACATTCAGTACCTC. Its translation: CASSQDYNRGGNIQYL.

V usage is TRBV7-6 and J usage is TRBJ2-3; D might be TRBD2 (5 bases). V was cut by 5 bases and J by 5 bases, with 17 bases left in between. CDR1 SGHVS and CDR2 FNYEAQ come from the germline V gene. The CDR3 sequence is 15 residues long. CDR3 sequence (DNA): TGTGCCAGCAGCCCCAGAGGGTTTGCAGGAGATACGCAGTATTTT. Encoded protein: CASSPRGFAGDTQYF.

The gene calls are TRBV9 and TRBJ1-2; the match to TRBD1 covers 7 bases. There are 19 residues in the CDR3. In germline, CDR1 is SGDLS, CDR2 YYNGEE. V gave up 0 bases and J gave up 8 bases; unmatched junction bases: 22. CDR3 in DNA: TGTGCCAGCAGCGTAGGCCCTCTGACAGGGAGTGGTGGGGCGGAAGGCTACACCTTC. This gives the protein CASSVGPLTGSGGAEGYTF.

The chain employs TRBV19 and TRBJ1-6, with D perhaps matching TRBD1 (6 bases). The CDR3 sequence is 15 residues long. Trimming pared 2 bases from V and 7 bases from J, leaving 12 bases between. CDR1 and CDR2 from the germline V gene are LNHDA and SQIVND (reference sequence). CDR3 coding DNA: TGTGCCAGTAGTATACAACAGGGCCGAAATTCACCCCTCCACTTT. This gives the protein CASSIQQGRNSPLHF.

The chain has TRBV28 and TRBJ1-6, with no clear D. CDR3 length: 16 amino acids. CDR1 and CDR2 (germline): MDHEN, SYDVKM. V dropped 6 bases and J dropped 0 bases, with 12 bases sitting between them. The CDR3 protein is CASRPDLNSYNSPLHF. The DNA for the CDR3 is TGTGCCAGCAGACCGGACTTAAACTCCTATAATTCACCCCTCCACTTT.

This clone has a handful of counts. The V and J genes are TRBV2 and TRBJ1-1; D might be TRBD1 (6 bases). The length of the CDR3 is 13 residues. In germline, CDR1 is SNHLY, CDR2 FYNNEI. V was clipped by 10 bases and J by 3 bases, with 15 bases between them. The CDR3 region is CAKGDRHDTEAFF. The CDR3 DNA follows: TGTGCCAAGGGAGACAGGCACGACACTGAAGCTTTCTTT. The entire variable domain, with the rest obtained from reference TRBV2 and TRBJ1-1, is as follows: EPEVTQTPSHQVTQMGQEVILRCVPISNHLYFYWYRQILGQKVEFLVSFYNNEISEKSEIFDDQFSVERPDGSNFTLKIRSTKLEDSAMYFCAKGDRHDTEAFFGQGTRLTVV.

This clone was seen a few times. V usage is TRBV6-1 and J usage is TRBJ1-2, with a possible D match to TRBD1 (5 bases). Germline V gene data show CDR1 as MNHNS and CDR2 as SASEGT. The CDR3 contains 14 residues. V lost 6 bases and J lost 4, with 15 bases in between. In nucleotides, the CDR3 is TGTGCCAGCAGCGAGACAGATATTTCCTATGGCTACACCTTC. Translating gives CASSETDISYGYTF.

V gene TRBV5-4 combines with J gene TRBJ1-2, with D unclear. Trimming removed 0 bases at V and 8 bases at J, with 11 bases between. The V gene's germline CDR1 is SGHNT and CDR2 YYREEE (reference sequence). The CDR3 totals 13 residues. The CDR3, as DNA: TGTGCCAGCAGCTTGGCCCAGACTGGCGGCTACACCTTC. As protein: CASSLAQTGGYTF.

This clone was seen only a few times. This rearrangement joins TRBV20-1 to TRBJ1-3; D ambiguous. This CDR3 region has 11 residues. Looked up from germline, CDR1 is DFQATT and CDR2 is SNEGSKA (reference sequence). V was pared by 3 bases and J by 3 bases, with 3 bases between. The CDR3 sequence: CSASNGNTIYF. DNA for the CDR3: TGCAGTGCTAGTAATGGAAACACCATATATTTT.

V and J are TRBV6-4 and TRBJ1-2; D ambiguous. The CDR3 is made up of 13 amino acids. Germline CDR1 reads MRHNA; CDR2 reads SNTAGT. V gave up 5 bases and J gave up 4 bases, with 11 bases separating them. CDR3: CASSPTRGYGYTF. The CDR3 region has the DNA TGTGCCAGCAGTCCTACTCGGGGCTATGGCTACACCTTC.

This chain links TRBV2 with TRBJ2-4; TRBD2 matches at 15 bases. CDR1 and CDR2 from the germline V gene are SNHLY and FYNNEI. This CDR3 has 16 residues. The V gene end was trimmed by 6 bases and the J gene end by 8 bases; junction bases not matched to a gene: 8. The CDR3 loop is CASRGWTSGGADIQYF. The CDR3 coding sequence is TGTGCCAGCAGGGGGTGGACTAGCGGGGGGGCGGACATTCAGTACTTC. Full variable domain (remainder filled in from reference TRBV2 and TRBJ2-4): EPEVTQTPSHQVTQMGQEVILRCVPISNHLYFYWYRQILGQKVEFLVSFYNNEISEKSEIFDDQFSVERPDGSNFTLKIRSTKLEDSAMYFCASRGWTSGGADIQYFGAGTRLSVL.

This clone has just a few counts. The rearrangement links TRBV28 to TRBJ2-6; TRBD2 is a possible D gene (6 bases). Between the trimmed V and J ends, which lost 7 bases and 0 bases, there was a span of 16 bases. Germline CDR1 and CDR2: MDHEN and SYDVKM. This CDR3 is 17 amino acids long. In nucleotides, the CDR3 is TGTGCCAGCACGGTGGGGGGAGTGAGCTCTGGGGCCAACGTCCTGACTTTC. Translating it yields CASTVGGVSSGANVLTF.

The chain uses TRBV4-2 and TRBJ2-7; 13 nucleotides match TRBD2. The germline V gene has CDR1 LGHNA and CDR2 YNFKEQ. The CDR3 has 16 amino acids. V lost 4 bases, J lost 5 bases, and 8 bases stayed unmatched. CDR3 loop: CASSLRTSGSTHEQYF. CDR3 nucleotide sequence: TGTGCCAGCAGCCTTCGGACTAGCGGGAGCACCCACGAGCAGTACTTC.